This T cell receptor beta chain was captured in a study of resident and recirculating memory T cells in vitiligo. Study-wide context: Each patient gave two lesional and two nonlesional epidermal shave biopsies, plus PBMCs. Genomic DNA was extracted from whole homogenized samples, with no cell sorting.

Stability required unchanged lesions during the previous 6 months. Here immunoSEQ multiplex PCR was the method, and the copy in TCRdb shows in-frame clones only, minus some. This table holds 60,000 to 80,000 clones, roughly 90% found once. The CDR3 has 13 amino acids. In germline, CDR1 is SNHLY, CDR2 FYNNEI. Trimming took 6 bases from V and 0 from J, leaving 8 bases between them. Sequencing was carried out using blood. The V call is TRBV2, the J call TRBJ2-5; D possibly corresponds to TRBD2 (5 bases). The receptor comes from a male donor with vitiligo. The CDR3 is CASRDSYQETQYF. The CDR3 DNA reads TGTGCCAGCAGGGACTCGTACCAAGAGACCCAGTACTTC. Based on the CDR3 plus reference TRBV2 and TRBJ2-5, the full variable domain is EPEVTQTPSHQVTQMGQEVILRCVPISNHLYFYWYRQILGQKVEFLVSFYNNEISEKSEIFDDQFSVERPDGSNFTLKIRSTKLEDSAMYFCASRDSYQETQYFGPGTRLLVL.